The 29 T cell receptor beta chains reported below all come from one sample, sequenced in a study of a mutant IDH1 vaccine in newly diagnosed glioma. The table came from immunoSEQ multiplex PCR; TCRdb's copy has only in-frame clones and leaves some out. The sample has about 51,000 clones; about 83% are singletons. The time point denotes: baseline, week 1 (first vaccination visit). Treatment indicated: pre-vaccination baseline after standard-of-care therapy. The material sequenced was PBMCs, taken from a glioma patient treated with radiotherapy, temozolomide or both. The receptors derive from a woman between 35 and 50 years old with glioma.

The chain employs TRBV5-8 and TRBJ1-5; unclear D gene. The germline gives CDR1 SGHTS, CDR2 YDEGEE. CDR3 length equals 18 residues. The germline V and J ends were trimmed by 4 bases and 3 bases, with 23 bases remaining between them. The CDR3 nucleotides are TGTGCCAGCAGCCTCAATATTAGGGCGGCAACCAACAATCAGCCCCAGCATTTT. Translation: CASSLNIRAATNNQPQHF. The full variable domain, in which reference TRBV5-8 and TRBJ1-5 provide the parts outside the CDR3, is EAGVTQSPTHLIKTRGQQATLRCSPISGHTSVYWYQQALGLGLQFLLWYDEGEERNRGNFPPRFSGRQFPNYSSELNVNALELEDSALYLCASSLNIRAATNNQPQHFGDGTRLSIL.

This clone was seen just once. The V and J genes are TRBV7-2 and TRBJ2-7; the D gene is possibly TRBD1 (6 bases). The ends were cut back, 5 bases at V and 5 bases at J, with 22 bases in the middle. The CDR3 length is 16 residues. CDR1 and CDR2 (germline): SGHTA, FQGNSA. In DNA form, the CDR3 reads TGTGCCAGCAGCATACAGGGACGGATTCCCCCCAACGAGCAGTACTTC. The encoded protein is CASSIQGRIPPNEQYF.

For this clone: An end of the junction differs from the germline gene, which may be a read error. The rearrangement links TRBV7-7 to TRBJ2-1; 10 bases align to TRBD2. Germline V lookup: CDR1 SSHAT, CDR2 FNYEAQ (reference sequence). The CDR3 loop spans 15 amino acids. CDR3 protein: CASSLLAGAHNEQFF. CDR3 bases: TGTGCTAGCAGCCTTCTAGCGGGGGCCCACAATGAGCAGTTCTTC.

The CDR3 DNA is TGTGCCAGCAGTGATGCGGGGGTGAACCAAGAGACCCAGTACTTC. Translating it yields CASSDAGVNQETQYF. The chain has TRBV2 and TRBJ2-5, with TRBD2 matching over 7 bases. The CDR3 consists of 15 residues. V trimming: 3 bases; J trimming: 0 bases; junction bases outside the gene matches: 4. Germline lookup yields CDR1 SNHLY and CDR2 FYNNEI.

The J gene is TRBJ1-3, the V gene TRBV6-5, with a possible D match to TRBD1 (5 bases). There are 14 residues in the CDR3. Germline loops: CDR1 MNHEY, CDR2 SVGAGI. Trimming shortened V by 6 bases and J by 9 bases, and 18 bases separated the two germline ends. The CDR3 nucleotides are TGTGCCAGCAGCCCCGGGGACGCCGGGTCCACCATATATTTT. This gives the protein CASSPGDAGSTIYF.

This chain connects TRBV19 to TRBJ2-1; 9 bases fit TRBD1. The CDR3 runs 15 residues. Germline V lookup: CDR1 LNHDA, CDR2 SQIVND (reference sequence). V lost 8 bases, J lost 6 bases, and 11 bases stayed unmatched. DNA of the CDR3: TGTGCCAGTCACAGCAGGGGACAGGGAGTCAATGAGCAGTTCTTC. Translation gives CASHSRGQGVNEQFF.

The chain couples TRBV5-4 to TRBJ2-2, with TRBD1 identical over 8 bases. CDR1 SGHNT and CDR2 YYREEE come from the germline V gene (reference sequence). This CDR3 has 15 residues. The junction had 6 bases not matched to a gene; V was cut back by 3 bases and J by 5 bases. The CDR3 region is CASSSGTGGTGELFF. Written as DNA, the CDR3 is TGTGCCAGCAGCTCTGGAACAGGGGGAACCGGGGAGCTGTTTTTT.

The rearrangement joins TRBV30 to TRBJ2-2; D uncertain. The CDR3 length is 12 residues. Germline lookup yields CDR1 GTSNPN and CDR2 SVGIG (reference sequence). Between the trimmed V and J ends, which lost 3 bases and 5 bases, there was a span of 7 bases. Here the CDR3 reads CAWRRGTGELFF. The CDR3 region has the DNA TGTGCCTGGAGACGTGGTACCGGGGAGCTGTTTTTT.

CDR3 in DNA: TGTGCCAGCAGCTTGTGGTCGGGGGCGCGGGCTGAAGCTTTCTTT. Translating it yields CASSLWSGARAEAFF. The chain couples TRBV5-8 to TRBJ1-1, with D maybe TRBD1 (6 bases). The ends were cut back, 1 base at V and 6 bases at J, with 16 bases in the middle. The germline gives CDR1 SGHTS, CDR2 YDEGEE. CDR3 size: 15 residues.

The genes are TRBV6-5 and TRBJ1-4, with 8 bases lining up with TRBD1. The CDR3 covers 16 residues. Germline assignment: CDR1 MNHEY and CDR2 SVGAGI. The V and J ends lost 0 bases and 8 bases, in that order; junction bases with no gene match: 8. The CDR3 nucleotides are TGTGCCAGCAGTTACTCATTCGGACAGGGTGGGGAAAAACTGTTTTTT. It translates to CASSYSFGQGGEKLFF.

The V gene is TRBV6-1, the J gene TRBJ1-2, with 11 bases identical to TRBD1. CDR1 is MNHNS and CDR2 is SASEGT in the germline V gene. V was pared by 0 bases and J by 4 bases, with 1 base of the junction left unmatched. The CDR3 sequence is 15 residues long. CDR3 in amino acids: CASSEAGTGGYGYTF. For the CDR3, the DNA is TGTGCCAGCAGTGAAGCTGGGACAGGGGGCTATGGCTACACCTTC.

This rearrangement joins TRBV5-4 to TRBJ1-2; no reliable D call. The germline gives CDR1 SGHNT, CDR2 YYREEE (reference sequence). The CDR3 is 13 amino acids. Trimming cost V 4 bases and J 0 bases, with 7 bases left between them. The chain's CDR3 is CASSPDANYGYTF. The CDR3, as DNA: TGTGCCAGCAGCCCCGACGCTAACTATGGCTACACCTTC.

The genes are TRBV4-1 and TRBJ1-1; 7 bases are a match to TRBD1. Germline CDR1 is MGHRA and CDR2 is YSYEKL. The V segment lost 3 bases and the J segment 8 bases; nucleotides outside the gene matches: 6. The CDR3 length is 13 residues. CDR3 nucleotide sequence: TGCGCCAGCAGCCAGACAGGGCGGGGGGAAGCTTTCTTT. As protein: CASSQTGRGEAFF.

The J gene is TRBJ1-1, the V gene TRBV7-9, with D tentatively TRBD1 (5 bases). This CDR3 is 16 amino acids long. Per germline, CDR1 SEHNR and CDR2 FQNEAQ (reference sequence). V shed 2 bases and J shed 3 bases, with 16 bases lying between them. The CDR3 sequence: CASSLRIGVADTEAFF. Written as DNA, the CDR3 is TGTGCCAGCAGCTTAAGAATAGGGGTCGCTGACACTGAAGCTTTCTTT. Supplemented by reference TRBV7-9 and TRBJ1-1, the full variable domain reads DTGVSQNPRHKITKRGQNVTFRCDPISEHNRLYWYRQTLGQGPEFLTYFQNEAQLEKSRLLSDRFSAERPKGSFSTLEIQRTEQGDSAMYLCASSLRIGVADTEAFFGQGTRLTVV.

This clone came up a few times. This sequence joins TRBV5-1 and TRBJ1-1; D gene unclear. With 2 bases removed from V and 1 base from J, the gap between germline ends came to 6 bases. Looked up from germline, CDR1 is SGHRS and CDR2 is YFSETQ. The CDR3 contains 13 residues. CDR3 amino acids: CASSFNQNTEAFF. The CDR3 region has the DNA TGCGCCAGCAGCTTTAATCAGAACACTGAAGCTTTCTTT.

The rearrangement links TRBV6-1 to TRBJ2-3, with D uncertain. The CDR3 sequence is 15 residues long. The germline V gene encodes CDR1 MNHNS and CDR2 SASEGT. V lost 2 bases to trimming and J lost 0 bases, with 9 bases between them. This CDR3 is CASSEFPTSTDTQYF. CDR3 nucleotide sequence: TGTGCCAGCAGTGAATTTCCCACTAGCACAGATACGCAGTATTTT.

The genes are TRBV4-3 and TRBJ2-4; no clear D gene. The CDR3 covers 13 residues. Germline CDR1 LGHNA, CDR2 YSLEER. Trimming shortened V by 0 bases and J by 5 bases, and 5 bases separated the two germline ends. The CDR3 nucleotides read TGCGCCAGCAGCCAAGATCCCGAAAACATTCAGTACTTC. Protein product: CASSQDPENIQYF.

The CDR3 DNA sequence: TGTGCCAGCAGTTACTCGGGTGGGAACACTGAAGCTTTCTTT. The encoded protein is CASSYSGGNTEAFF. V and J are TRBV6-6 and TRBJ1-1, with D hard to call. This CDR3 contains 14 residues. Germline values: CDR1 MNHNY, CDR2 SVGAGI (reference sequence). The ends were cut back, 0 bases at V and 1 base at J, with 6 bases in the middle.

The chain has TRBV7-9 and TRBJ2-1; maybe TRBD1 (5 bases). CDR3 length equals 17 residues. Germline V gene data show CDR1 as SEHNR and CDR2 as FQNEAQ (reference sequence). Trimming left V 5 bases short and J 3 bases short, with 20 bases between. The CDR3 spells CASSRYWGSFDYNEQFF. Written as DNA, the CDR3 is TGTGCCAGCAGCCGTTATTGGGGCTCCTTTGACTACAATGAGCAGTTCTTC.

The chain is built from TRBV4-3 and TRBJ1-1; possible D gene TRBD1, 5 bases. CDR3 length equals 12 residues. V was trimmed by 8 bases and J by 7 bases, leaving 14 bases between them. Germline loops: CDR1 LGHNA, CDR2 YSLEER. The CDR3 DNA reads TGCGCCAGCGCACGGGTCCAGGGTGAAGCTTTCTTT. It specifies CASARVQGEAFF.

The V gene is TRBV10-1, the J gene TRBJ2-5, with a tentative D call TRBD1 (6 bases). The CDR3 is made up of 13 amino acids. Germline loops: CDR1 WNHNN, CDR2 SYGVQD (reference sequence). Trimming left V 5 bases short and J 7 bases short, with 14 bases between. The CDR3 sequence: CASSNRATGTQYF. The DNA for the CDR3 is TGCGCCAGCAGTAACAGGGCCACAGGGACCCAGTACTTC.

The chain joins TRBV9 to TRBJ1-2; D is unclear. This CDR3 is built from 13 residues. The V gene lost 2 bases and the J gene lost 4 bases, with 9 bases spanning the gap. CDR1 is SGDLS, CDR2 YYNGEE, per germline. The CDR3 here is CASSVSRSYGYTF. The DNA of the CDR3 is TGTGCCAGCAGCGTTTCCAGGAGCTATGGCTACACCTTC.

This clone was detected only a few times. This chain connects TRBV18 to TRBJ1-2; a possible D gene is TRBD1 (5 bases). The CDR3 totals 13 residues. Germline values: CDR1 KGHSH, CDR2 LQKENI. V lost 3 bases and J 5 bases, leaving 10 bases between the germline ends. In nucleotides, the CDR3 is TGTGCCAGCTCACCGACAGCTACGTATGGCTACACCTTC. Its translation is CASSPTATYGYTF.

The V and J genes are TRBV30 and TRBJ2-7, with D perhaps matching TRBD2 (7 bases). V was shortened by 0 bases and J by 4 bases, with 13 bases between the two germline ends. Per germline, CDR1 GTSNPN and CDR2 SVGIG (reference sequence). This CDR3 contains 14 residues. This CDR3 is CAWSVSGGGYEQYF. For the CDR3, the DNA is TGTGCCTGGAGTGTATCGGGGGGCGGATACGAGCAGTACTTC.

This clone was found once. V is TRBV30 and J is TRBJ2-1; D not certain. Trimming shortened V by 4 bases and J by 0 bases, and 10 bases separated the two germline ends. Germline V gives CDR1 GTSNPN, CDR2 SVGIG (reference sequence). The CDR3 consists of 14 residues. CDR3 sequence reads: CAWKTLDSYNEQFF. In nucleotides, the CDR3 is TGTGCCTGGAAAACCCTAGACTCCTACAATGAGCAGTTCTTC.

The chain is built from TRBV19 and TRBJ1-5; D not resolved. V was clipped by 0 bases and J by 6 bases, with 6 bases between them. The CDR3 contains 13 residues. Germline CDR1 LNHDA, CDR2 SQIVND (reference sequence). In DNA, the CDR3 is TGTGCCAGTAGTATAGATCTGGTTCAGCCCCAGCATTTT. Translated: CASSIDLVQPQHF. Complete variable domain (other parts from reference TRBV19 and TRBJ1-5): DGGITQSPKYLFRKEGQNVTLSCEQNLNHDAMYWYRQDPGQGLRLIYYSQIVNDFQKGDIAEGYSVSREKKESFPLTVTSAQKNPTAFYLCASSIDLVQPQHFGDGTRLSIL.

V gene TRBV6-6 combines with J gene TRBJ1-6, with 7 bases lining up with TRBD1. Germline V gene lookup returns CDR1 MNHNY and CDR2 SVGAGI (reference sequence). There are 14 residues in the CDR3. V lost 5 bases to trimming and J lost 3 bases; unmatched junction nucleotides: 1. The CDR3 DNA is TGTGCCAGCAGTAGGGACAGCTATAATTCACCCCTCCACTTT. This translates into CASSRDSYNSPLHF.

CDR3 residues: CASSRQLTGELFF. The CDR3 DNA sequence: TGCGCCAGCAGCAGACAGCTCACCGGGGAGCTGTTTTTT. The chain has TRBV10-1 and TRBJ2-2, with D tentatively TRBD1 (5 bases). CDR1 is WNHNN, CDR2 SYGVQD, per germline (reference sequence). The CDR3 covers 13 residues. Trimming pared 6 bases from V and 4 bases from J, leaving 9 bases between.

The rearrangement uses TRBV7-2 and TRBJ2-1; D unresolved. The CDR3 is 11 residues long. The germline gives CDR1 SGHTA, CDR2 FQGNSA. Between the trimmed V and J ends, which lost 2 bases and 11 bases, there was a span of 7 bases. CDR3 nucleotide sequence: TGTGCCAGCAGCTTATTGACTCAGCAGTTCTTC. Amino acids: CASSLLTQQFF.